These 15 T cell receptor beta chains were sequenced from one sample in a study of graft-versus-host responses after intestinal transplantation. Some clones are missing from TCRdb's copy, which holds only in-frame ones; the method was immunoSEQ multiplex PCR. The sample has approximately 1,000 clones; roughly 76% are singletons. Grafts had their tissue processed, releasing intraepithelial and lamina propria lymphocytes. This material consisted of ileum tissue, taken approximately 260 days after intestinal transplantation. Source of these receptors: a human patient who received an intestinal transplant, so some T cells may come from the graft donor.

In this sample, this clone turned up once. The genes are TRBV5-6 and TRBJ2-1; 7 bases line up with TRBD2. Germline V gene lookup returns CDR1 SGHDT and CDR2 YYEEEE. V lost 4 bases to trimming and J lost 0 bases; unmatched junction nucleotides: 10. The CDR3 runs to 17 residues. CDR3 in amino acids: CASSPSGGRSSYNEQFF. In DNA, the CDR3 is TGTGCCAGCAGCCCGTCGGGGGGTAGGAGCTCCTACAATGAGCAGTTCTTC. Drawing the rest from reference TRBV5-6 and TRBJ2-1, the complete variable domain is DAGVTQSPTHLIKTRGQQVTLRCSPKSGHDTVSWYQQALGQGPQFIFQYYEEEERQRGNFPDRFSGHQFPNYSSELNVNALLLGDSALYLCASSPSGGRSSYNEQFFGPGTRLTVL.

This sequence joins TRBV2 and TRBJ1-5, with 7 bases that match TRBD1. The CDR3 length is 14 residues. Germline CDR1 SNHLY, CDR2 FYNNEI. V dropped 6 bases and J dropped 5; count of bases not matched to a gene: 7. In DNA form, the CDR3 reads TGTGCCAGCAGAAACAGGGGCATGTATCAGCCCCAGCATTTT. Translation: CASRNRGMYQPQHF.

The rearrangement uses TRBV5-6 and TRBJ2-2; TRBD2 aligns across 7 bases. The germline gives CDR1 SGHDT, CDR2 YYEEEE. The CDR3 length is 14 residues. V dropped 0 bases and J dropped 7; count of bases not matched to a gene: 3. The CDR3 DNA sequence: TGTGCCAGCAGCTTGGGGGAGGGCGGCGGGGAGCTGTTTTTT. Protein product: CASSLGEGGGELFF.

The rearrangement joins TRBV6-1 to TRBJ2-7, with unresolved D. This CDR3 has 10 amino acids. Trimming removed 8 bases at V and 5 bases at J, with 7 bases between. CDR1 is MNHNS, CDR2 SASEGT, per germline. CDR3 coding DNA: TGTGCCAGCCGTCAAAACGAGCAGTACTTC. Translation: CASRQNEQYF.

This clone was counted between two and nine times. One end of the junction does not line up with germline, which may come from a read error. The chain uses TRBV7-7 and TRBJ2-1, with TRBD1 as a possible D gene (6 bases). CDR1 and CDR2 (germline): SSHAT, FNYEAQ (reference sequence). This CDR3 is 15 amino acids long. This CDR3 reads CASSFGTLIGDEQFF. In DNA, the CDR3 is TGTGCTAGCAGCTTTGGGACACTGATTGGTGATGAGCAGTTCTTC. Full variable domain (rest looked up from reference TRBV7-7 and TRBJ2-1): GAGVSQSPRYKVTKRGQDVTLRCDPISSHATLYWYQQALGQGPEFLTYFNYEAQPDKSGLPSDRFSAERPEGSISTLTIQRTEQRDSAMYRCASSFGTLIGDEQFFGPGTRLTVL.

This chain links TRBV10-1 with TRBJ1-2; no firm D call. Trimming removed 10 bases from V and 4 bases from J, with 7 bases in between. Germline V lookup: CDR1 WNHNN, CDR2 SYGVQD (reference sequence). The CDR3 sequence is 10 residues long. CDR3 loop: CATYTYGYTF. The CDR3 nucleotides are TGCGCCACCTATACCTATGGCTACACCTTC.

The chain is built from TRBV9 and TRBJ1-2, with no clear D. V lost 4 bases and J lost 2, with 6 bases in between. Per germline, CDR1 SGDLS and CDR2 YYNGEE. This CDR3 comprises 12 residues. The CDR3 sequence is CASSPWNYGYTF. The DNA of the CDR3 is TGTGCCAGCAGCCCATGGAACTATGGCTACACCTTC.

The rearrangement links TRBV5-4 to TRBJ1-1, with 9 bases lining up with TRBD1. The junction had 6 bases not matched to a gene; V was cut back by 4 bases and J by 5 bases. The CDR3 covers 14 residues. CDR1 SGHNT and CDR2 YYREEE come from the germline V gene (reference sequence). CDR3 nucleotide sequence: TGTGCCAGCAGCGTACAGGGGGCCAGGACTGAAGCTTTCTTT. Amino acid sequence: CASSVQGARTEAFF.

This rearrangement joins TRBV7-6 to TRBJ2-3, with D unclear. V lost 5 bases and J 6 bases, leaving 9 bases between the germline ends. Germline CDR1 and CDR2: SGHVS and FNYEAQ. The length of the CDR3 is 12 residues. DNA for the CDR3: TGTGCCAGCAGCCCCGGTCGGGATACGCAGTATTTT. This encodes CASSPGRDTQYF.

The sample holds a few counts of this clone. The chain uses TRBV30 and TRBJ1-1, with unresolved D. Germline V gene lookup returns CDR1 GTSNPN and CDR2 SVGIG (reference sequence). V lost 2 bases to trimming and J lost 1 base, with 17 bases between them. This CDR3 has 16 residues. CDR3 bases: TGTGCCTGGAGTCTAGCCCTTCTCTCGTCGAACACTGAAGCTTTCTTT. Its protein is CAWSLALLSSNTEAFF.

The chain uses TRBV9 and TRBJ2-5, with 7 bases identical to TRBD2. Germline CDR1 and CDR2: SGDLS and YYNGEE. Trimming at V came to 1 base and at J to 4 bases, leaving 4 bases not matched to a gene. The CDR3 totals 14 residues. The CDR3 reads CASSVSTGGETQYF. The CDR3 nucleotides are TGTGCCAGCAGCGTATCGACGGGAGGAGAGACCCAGTACTTC.

V and J are TRBV7-9 and TRBJ2-2; the D gene could be TRBD1 or TRBD2 (5 bases each). This CDR3 is built from 14 residues. V lost 4 bases and J 3 bases, leaving 9 bases between the germline ends. Per the germline V gene, CDR1 is SEHNR and CDR2 is FQNEAQ (reference sequence). The CDR3 spells CASSSGTYTGELFF. The CDR3 nucleotides read TGTGCCAGCAGCTCCGGGACCTACACCGGGGAGCTGTTTTTT.

The chain links TRBV7-8 to TRBJ1-2; 9 bases align to TRBD1. CDR3 length equals 15 residues. Germline CDR1 and CDR2: SGHVS and FQNEAQ. After removal of 5 bases from V and 5 bases from J, the junction contained 9 bases not matched to a gene. The CDR3 here is CASSRVTGGIYGYTF. CDR3 coding DNA: TGTGCCAGCAGCCGAGTTACAGGGGGCATTTATGGCTACACCTTC.

The chain carries TRBV7-9 and TRBJ1-4, with a tentative D call TRBD1 (6 bases). The ends were cut back, 5 bases at V and 7 bases at J, with 11 bases in the middle. The CDR3 extends over 13 amino acids. Germline CDR1 is SEHNR and CDR2 is FQNEAQ (reference sequence). The CDR3 nucleotides are TGTGCCAGCAGCCGAGGACAGTTTGAAAAACTGTTTTTT. Protein: CASSRGQFEKLFF.

CDR3 amino acids: CASSLGFYEQYF. The CDR3, as DNA: TGTGCCAGCAGCTTAGGCTTCTACGAGCAGTACTTC. The J gene is TRBJ2-7, the V gene TRBV7-9; D is unresolved. Germline CDR1 reads SEHNR; CDR2 reads FQNEAQ (reference sequence). The CDR3 is 12 residues long. V lost 1 base and J 3 bases, leaving 4 bases between the germline ends.